The 4 T cell receptor beta chains below all came from one sample that was sequenced in a study of blood T cell repertoires in COVID-19 (dated by TCRdb to about 2020). The protocol used for the library was the immunoSEQ multiplex PCR assay. TCRdb holds this immuneACCESS table with in-frame rearrangements only. Some clones are missing; in checked studies, unresolved V genes explain under half, and the rest has no known cause. In this sample the table shows under 130,000 clones, around nine tenths of which occur a single time. Under 4% of the sample belongs to the ten largest clones. Sequenced material: peripheral blood. The receptors shown here come from a man aged 50 to 59 in a cohort sampled during active COVID-19.

The CDR3 sequence is CASSDLGQGGNYGYTF. The DNA for the CDR3 is TGTGCCAGCAGCGACCTAGGACAGGGGGGAAACTATGGCTACACCTTC. V gene TRBV5-6 combines with J gene TRBJ1-2, with 10 bases aligning to TRBD1. Germline V gene sequence: CDR1 SGHDT, CDR2 YYEEEE. The CDR3 has 16 residues. V was pared by 4 bases and J by 2 bases, with 8 bases of the junction left unmatched.

The CDR3 is CASIGTSTGDYGYTF. CDR3 DNA: TGTGCCAGCATAGGTACTTCGACAGGGGACTATGGCTACACCTTC. This sequence joins TRBV28 and TRBJ1-2; the match to TRBD1 covers 8 bases. J gave up 3 bases and V 7 bases, and 10 bases lay outside the gene matches. Germline assignment: CDR1 MDHEN and CDR2 SYDVKM. The CDR3 has 15 amino acids.

The chain joins TRBV5-1 to TRBJ1-5; D possibly corresponds to TRBD1 (6 bases). Germline CDR1 and CDR2: SGHRS and YFSETQ. With 1 base removed from V and 5 bases from J, the gap between germline ends came to 10 bases. CDR3 size: 14 residues. The CDR3: CASSLSAGDQPQHF. The CDR3 bases are TGCGCCAGCAGCTTGAGCGCAGGGGATCAGCCCCAGCATTTT.

The rearrangement uses TRBV15 and TRBJ2-3, with D possibly matching TRBD2 (6 bases). This CDR3 has 16 residues. Trimming shortened V by 0 bases and J by 1 base, and 11 bases separated the two germline ends. Germline CDR1 is LNHNV and CDR2 is YYDKDF (reference sequence). As DNA, the CDR3 is TGTGCCACCAGCAGAGATGGGGGACTGCGCACAGATACGCAGTATTTT. Translating gives CATSRDGGLRTDTQYF. Full variable domain (rest looked up from reference TRBV15 and TRBJ2-3): DAMVIQNPRYQVTQFGKPVTLSCSQTLNHNVMYWYQQKSSQAPKLLFHYYDKDFNNEADTPDNFQSRRPNTSFCFLDIRSPGLGDTAMYLCATSRDGGLRTDTQYFGPGTRLTVL.